This T cell receptor beta chain was observed in a study of molecular identifiers for immune sequencing clone quantification. In this sample, this clonotype turned up many times. The V end lost 5 bases, the J end lost 1 base, and 14 bases lay between the germline ends. The CDR3 covers 15 residues. Germline V gene lookup returns CDR1 MDHEN and CDR2 SYDVKM. TCRdb analysed the PCR reads with MiXCR anew, one entry per CDR3 protein. The profile shows 100,000 or so distinct CDR3 sequences, roughly 38% of them singletons. This TCR came from a human donor in good health. Some libraries in this study had Jurkat cell RNA spiked in. Sequencing was carried out using naive CD8+ T cells from blood, with Jurkat cell RNA spiked in. Subset: FACS-sorted CD8+CD4-CCR7+CD45RA+ naive T cells. The chain employs TRBV28 and TRBJ1-2, with a tentative D call TRBD1 (6 bases). The CDR3 DNA sequence: TGTGCCAGCAGTCCGGCTACAGGGAGTAACTATGGCTACACCTTC. It encodes CASSPATGSNYGYTF.